The rows below give T cell receptor beta chains drawn from one sample of a study of blood T cell repertoires in COVID-19. Assay used: immunoSEQ multiplex PCR; TCRdb lists only in-frame clones, some missing. The sample contains 80,000 to 95,000 clones, approximately 81% of which appear only once. Source material: peripheral blood. The source of these receptors is a man older than 75 with acute or convalescent COVID-19. Both conserved end residues are part of each CDR3. Fields, in order: CDR3 protein, J gene, V gene.

CASSLPTSYEQYF TRBJ2-7 TRBV7-8
CASSMGTGGNEKLFF TRBJ1-4 TRBV19
CASSYGGWQYF TRBJ2-7 TRBV6-5
CASSVSGRVSEQFF TRBJ2-1 TRBV7-8
CSASAQLVTEAFF TRBJ1-1 TRBV20-1
CASAFGLEYEQYF TRBJ2-7 TRBV2
CASSERGRNTDTQYF TRBJ2-3 TRBV2
CASSKGGREAHEQYF TRBJ2-7 TRBV21-1
CASSFPGTGVGSYEQYF TRBJ2-7 TRBV7-2
CASSVGVTSNTGELFF TRBJ2-2 TRBV9
CASSQEPRSFYEQYF TRBJ2-7 TRBV14
CAISESRQGGQPQHF TRBJ1-5 TRBV10-3
CASSTLDRGYYEQYF TRBJ2-7 TRBV21-1
CASSHVSGGSSEQYF TRBJ2-7 TRBV6-2/TRBV6-3
CASSPLSGDYGYTF TRBJ1-2 TRBV11-2
CASSLAAGVNIQYF TRBJ2-4 TRBV7-2
CASGLSFNTEAFF TRBJ1-1 TRBV12-5
CATSDFVGPGNEKLFF TRBJ1-4 TRBV24-1
CASSPGQGINEKLFF TRBJ1-4 TRBV27
CASSRTASYEQYF TRBJ2-7 TRBV6-5
CATSGYEQYF TRBJ2-7 TRBV28
CASSSGTGFGYGYTF TRBJ1-2 TRBV7-2
CASSRRTGGFHEQYF TRBJ2-7 TRBV6-5
CASSYTVRTGSNEQFF TRBJ2-1 TRBV6-5
CASSPSTKEETQYF TRBJ2-5 TRBV18
CASSLEGALGEQYF TRBJ2-7 TRBV7-9
CAWRTGQGNTIYF TRBJ1-3 TRBV30
CATRRQDEKLFF TRBJ1-4 TRBV6-5
CASSSPQRGPYEQYF TRBJ2-7 TRBV6-2/TRBV6-3
CAIRSDREGYGYTF TRBJ1-2 TRBV10-3
CASSAAGTGTDTQYF TRBJ2-3 TRBV2
CASSRQGWGTDTQYF TRBJ2-3 TRBV27
CASSLLAGGSYEQYF TRBJ2-7 TRBV3-1/TRBV3-2
CASSVVAGGADTQYF TRBJ2-3 TRBV5-1
CASSQDHSRTSGNNEQFF TRBJ2-1 TRBV3-1/TRBV3-2
CASSYFRETTEAFF TRBJ1-1 TRBV6-5
CASSYVGTGGYEQYF TRBJ2-7 TRBV6-7
CASSYPPGDYNEQFF TRBJ2-1 TRBV7-2
CAISGQGTNTGELFF TRBJ2-2 TRBV10-3
CASLGVGVNTEAFF TRBJ1-1 TRBV5-6
CASRSGLGMNEKLFF TRBJ1-4 TRBV28
CASSVEGGEQYF TRBJ2-7 TRBV9
CAWSVPAGNTEAFF TRBJ1-1 TRBV30
CASSPRYPRDGYTF TRBJ1-2 TRBV9
CASRPTGGFTEAFF TRBJ1-1 TRBV6-5
CASSMAQGAAGELFF TRBJ2-2 TRBV19
CASSGLGGSPLHF TRBJ1-6 TRBV19
CASSEEWLAGLDTQYF TRBJ2-3 TRBV6-1
CASSDRRGAPGQPQHF TRBJ1-5 TRBV6-1
CASSEHGTGTYNEQFF TRBJ2-1 TRBV7-3